The clone carrying this T cell receptor beta chain was seen only once. The repertoire was sequenced with immunoSEQ multiplex PCR; TCRdb's copy has only in-frame clones and lacks some. The repertoire holds 45,000 to 60,000 clones, with about 90% as singletons. The data stem from a study of T cell changes during pregnancy in multiple sclerosis. Losses at the gene ends were 7 bases for V and 3 bases for J; bases not matched to a gene: 17. The V gene's germline CDR1 is GTSNPN and CDR2 SVGIG (reference sequence). The CDR3 loop spans 18 amino acids. The receptor comes from a female donor with multiple sclerosis, enrolled in a pregnancy study. The source was peripheral blood, collected in the first trimester of pregnancy. V gene TRBV30 combines with J gene TRBJ2-2; 10 positions agree with TRBD2. CDR3 protein: CASNSILSGGTYTGELFF. The CDR3 DNA reads as TGTGCCTCGAACTCCATTCTTAGCGGGGGGACCTACACCGGGGAGCTGTTTTTT.